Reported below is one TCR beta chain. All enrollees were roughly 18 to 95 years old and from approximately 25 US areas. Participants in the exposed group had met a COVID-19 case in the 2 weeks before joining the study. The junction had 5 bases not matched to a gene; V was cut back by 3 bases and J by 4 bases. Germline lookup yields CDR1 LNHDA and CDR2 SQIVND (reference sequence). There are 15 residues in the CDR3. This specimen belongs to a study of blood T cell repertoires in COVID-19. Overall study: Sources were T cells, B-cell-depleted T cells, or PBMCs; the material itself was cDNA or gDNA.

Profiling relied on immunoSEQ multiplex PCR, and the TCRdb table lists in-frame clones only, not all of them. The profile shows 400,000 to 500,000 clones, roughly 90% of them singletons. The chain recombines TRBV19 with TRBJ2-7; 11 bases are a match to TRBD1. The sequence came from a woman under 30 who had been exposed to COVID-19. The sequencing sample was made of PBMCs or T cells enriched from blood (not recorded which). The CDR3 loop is CASSMTDRGPYEQYF. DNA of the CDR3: TGTGCCAGTAGTATGACGGACAGGGGGCCATACGAGCAGTACTTC.